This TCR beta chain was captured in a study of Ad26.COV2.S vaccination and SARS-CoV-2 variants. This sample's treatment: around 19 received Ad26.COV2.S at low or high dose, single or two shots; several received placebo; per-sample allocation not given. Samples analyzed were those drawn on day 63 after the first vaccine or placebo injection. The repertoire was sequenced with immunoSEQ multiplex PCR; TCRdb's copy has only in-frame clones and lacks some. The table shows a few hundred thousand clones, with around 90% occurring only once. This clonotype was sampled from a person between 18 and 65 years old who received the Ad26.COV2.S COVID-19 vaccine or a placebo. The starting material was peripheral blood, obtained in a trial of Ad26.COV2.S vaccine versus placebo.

The CDR3 DNA reads as TGTGCCTGGAGTCTCTACAATGAGCAGTTCTTC. Translating gives CAWSLYNEQFF. J is TRBJ2-1 and V is TRBV30, with D hard to call. The ends were cut back, 2 bases at V and 3 bases at J, with 2 bases in the middle. The CDR3 totals 11 residues. Per the germline V gene, CDR1 is GTSNPN and CDR2 is SVGIG (reference sequence).